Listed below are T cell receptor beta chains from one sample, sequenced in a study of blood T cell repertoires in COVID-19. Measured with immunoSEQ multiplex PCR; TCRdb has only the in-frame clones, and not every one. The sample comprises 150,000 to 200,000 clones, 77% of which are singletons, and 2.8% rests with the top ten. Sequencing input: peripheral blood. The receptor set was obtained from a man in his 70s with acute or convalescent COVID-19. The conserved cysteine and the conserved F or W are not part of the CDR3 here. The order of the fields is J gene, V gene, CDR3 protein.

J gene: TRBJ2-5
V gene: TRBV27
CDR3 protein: ASSFLLAPETQY

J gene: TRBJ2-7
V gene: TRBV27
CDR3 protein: ASSSKAGGSYEQY

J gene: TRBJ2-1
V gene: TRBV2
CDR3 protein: ASTPRDSPV

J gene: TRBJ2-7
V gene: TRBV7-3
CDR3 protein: ASSPTGGYEQY

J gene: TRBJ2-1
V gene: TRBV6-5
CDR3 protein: ASSYRRAHEQF

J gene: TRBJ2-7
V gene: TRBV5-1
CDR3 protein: ASGPDRVTSYEQY

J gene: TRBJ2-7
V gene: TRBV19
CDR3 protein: ASSALAGLRYEQY

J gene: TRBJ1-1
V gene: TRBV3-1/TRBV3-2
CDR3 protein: ASSQDLVRGREAF

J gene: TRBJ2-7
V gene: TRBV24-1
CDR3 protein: ATSTPDRGHEQY

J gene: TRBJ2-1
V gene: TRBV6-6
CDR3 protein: ASSKTRLAGEQF